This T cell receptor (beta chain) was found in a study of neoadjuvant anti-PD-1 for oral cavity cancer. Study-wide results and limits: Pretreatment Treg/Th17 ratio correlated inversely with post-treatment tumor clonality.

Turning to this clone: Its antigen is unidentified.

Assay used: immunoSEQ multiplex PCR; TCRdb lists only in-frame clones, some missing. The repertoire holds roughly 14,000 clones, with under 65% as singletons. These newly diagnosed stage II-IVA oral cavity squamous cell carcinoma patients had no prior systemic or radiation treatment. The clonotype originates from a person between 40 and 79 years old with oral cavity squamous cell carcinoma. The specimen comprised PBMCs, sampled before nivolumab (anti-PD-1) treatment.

CDR3 amino acids: CASSGAYEQYF. The CDR3 DNA follows: TGTGCCAGCAGTGGGGCCTACGAGCAGTACTTC. V is TRBV6-1 and J is TRBJ2-7; D gene ambiguous. There are 11 residues in the CDR3. Deletions cut 4 bases from V and 2 bases from J, with 3 bases between. Per the germline V gene, CDR1 is MNHNS and CDR2 is SASEGT.